Each of the 26 T cell receptor beta chains below was sequenced from the same sample in a study of blood T cell repertoires in COVID-19. This table comes from immunoSEQ multiplex PCR, and its TCRdb copy is limited to in-frame clones, with some not included. The sample shows about 150,000 clones, more than 75% of them seen only once. Material for sequencing was peripheral blood. The receptor set was obtained from an older man with acute or convalescent COVID-19.

V and J are TRBV28 and TRBJ1-4, with TRBD1 as a possible D gene (6 bases). Trimming stripped 6 bases from V and 10 bases from J, with 15 bases between. The germline gives CDR1 MDHEN, CDR2 SYDVKM. The CDR3 runs to 13 residues. CDR3 residues: CASRDGGAGKLFF. CDR3 in DNA: TGTGCCAGCAGAGATGGGGGGGCAGGAAAACTGTTTTTT.

This clone was observed a few times. V and J are TRBV4-2 and TRBJ2-2; TRBD1 matches at 9 bases. V lost 0 bases to trimming and J lost 5 bases; unmatched junction nucleotides: 7. Germline CDR1 and CDR2: LGHNA and YNFKEQ. CDR3 length: 17 residues. The CDR3 DNA reads TGTGCCAGCAGCCAAGATCTCGGACAGGGGATAACCGGGGAGCTGTTTTTT. Amino acid sequence: CASSQDLGQGITGELFF.

The rearrangement joins TRBV5-6 to TRBJ1-1; D unclear. Trimming removed 1 base from V and 4 bases from J, with 17 bases in between. CDR1 is SGHDT, CDR2 YYEEEE, per germline. This CDR3 is 16 amino acids long. The CDR3 sequence: CASSLSRRITSTEAFF. Here the CDR3 DNA reads TGTGCCAGCAGCTTGTCGAGGCGCATCACGTCCACTGAAGCTTTCTTT.

This chain connects TRBV7-9 to TRBJ2-2, with D possibly matching TRBD2 (5 bases). CDR1 SEHNR and CDR2 FQNEAQ come from the germline V gene (reference sequence). This CDR3 is built from 15 residues. The V end was cut by 5 bases, the J end by 3 bases, with 13 bases between. This chain's CDR3 is CASSPGFYYTGELFF. CDR3 nucleotides: TGTGCCAGCAGCCCGGGGTTTTACTACACCGGGGAGCTGTTTTTT.

The chain is built from TRBV6-6 and TRBJ2-7; TRBD2 matches at 10 bases. The CDR3 is made up of 15 amino acids. The V and J ends lost 2 bases and 5 bases, in that order; junction bases with no gene match: 6. Per germline, CDR1 MNHNY and CDR2 SVGAGI (reference sequence). CDR3 sequence reads: CASSYPPGLANEQYF. DNA for the CDR3: TGTGCCAGCAGTTACCCCCCGGGACTAGCGAACGAGCAGTACTTC.

In its sample, this clone was seen a few times. J is TRBJ2-3 and V is TRBV24-1; TRBD1 is a possible D gene (5 bases). The CDR3 covers 13 residues. Germline loops: CDR1 KGHDR, CDR2 SFDVKD. V was pared by 10 bases and J by 1 base, with 11 bases between. This CDR3 is CATTRAGTDTQYF. In nucleotides, the CDR3 is TGTGCCACTACCAGGGCCGGCACAGATACGCAGTATTTT.

This sequence joins TRBV4-1 and TRBJ2-2; D not resolved. The ends were cut back, 3 bases at V and 14 bases at J, with 13 bases in the middle. This CDR3 has 12 amino acids. Per germline, CDR1 MGHRA and CDR2 YSYEKL. CDR3 coding DNA: TGCGCCAGCAGCCATAAAACCGGGTCCCTGTTTTTT. This translates into CASSHKTGSLFF.

This chain uses TRBV18 with TRBJ2-7; 7 bases match TRBD1. V was pared by 2 bases and J by 3 bases, with 7 bases of the junction left unmatched. CDR3 size: 15 residues. Germline lookup yields CDR1 KGHSH and CDR2 LQKENI. The chain's CDR3 is CASSPLGPGGYEQYF. CDR3 bases: TGTGCCAGCTCACCATTAGGCCCAGGGGGCTACGAGCAGTACTTC.

This chain connects TRBV2 to TRBJ1-5; 7 bases are a match to TRBD1. The CDR3 contains 14 residues. CDR1 is SNHLY, CDR2 FYNNEI, per germline. Germline trimming cut 4 bases from V and 7 bases from J; bases unmatched to any gene: 7. CDR3 nucleotide sequence: TGTGCCAGCAGTGTCCGGGACAGCCTCCAGCCCCAGCATTTT. Translating it yields CASSVRDSLQPQHF. The full variable domain, completed using reference TRBV2 and TRBJ1-5, is EPEVTQTPSHQVTQMGQEVILRCVPISNHLYFYWYRQILGQKVEFLVSFYNNEISEKSEIFDDQFSVERPDGSNFTLKIRSTKLEDSAMYFCASSVRDSLQPQHFGDGTRLSIL.

The chain links TRBV7-2 to TRBJ2-5; 7 bases are a match to TRBD1. Trimming removed 1 base from V and 2 bases from J; junction bases left unmatched: 13. CDR3 length: 18 residues. Per the germline V gene, CDR1 is SGHTA and CDR2 is FQGNSA. CDR3 nucleotides: TGTGCCAGCAGCTTAGAGGGGGCGGCAGGTAAAATTCAAGAGACCCAGTACTTC. It yields the protein CASSLEGAAGKIQETQYF. Based on the CDR3 plus reference TRBV7-2 and TRBJ2-5, the full variable domain is GAGVSQSPSNKVTEKGKDVELRCDPISGHTALYWYRQSLGQGLEFLIYFQGNSAPDKSGLPSDRFSAERTGGSVSTLTIQRTQQEDSAVYLCASSLEGAAGKIQETQYFGPGTRLLVL.

For this clone: The sample carries other DNA sequences with the same CDR3. The rearrangement uses TRBV2 and TRBJ2-2; 9 nucleotides match TRBD2. CDR3 length: 15 residues. The V gene end was trimmed by 7 bases and the J gene end by 0 bases; junction bases not matched to a gene: 3. Germline CDR1 and CDR2: SNHLY and FYNNEI. The DNA of the CDR3 is TGTGCCAGCACGAGACTAGCGGCGAACACCGGGGAGCTGTTTTTT. This encodes CASTRLAANTGELFF. The variable domain in full, with the rest retrieved from reference TRBV2 and TRBJ2-2, is EPEVTQTPSHQVTQMGQEVILRCVPISNHLYFYWYRQILGQKVEFLVSFYNNEISEKSEIFDDQFSVERPDGSNFTLKIRSTKLEDSAMYFCASTRLAANTGELFFGEGSRLTVL.

This clone was counted once. The chain couples TRBV9 to TRBJ1-3, with a possible D match to TRBD1 (5 bases). There are 15 residues in the CDR3. Germline V lookup: CDR1 SGDLS, CDR2 YYNGEE. Trimming left V 0 bases short and J 2 bases short, with 9 bases between. In DNA form, the CDR3 reads TGTGCCAGCAGCGTAGGGTCCAGGGCTGGAAACACCATATATTTT. It codes for CASSVGSRAGNTIYF. Drawing the rest from reference TRBV9 and TRBJ1-3, the complete variable domain is DSGVTQTPKHLITATGQRVTLRCSPRSGDLSVYWYQQSLDQGLQFLIQYYNGEERAKGNILERFSAQQFPDLHSELNLSSLELGDSALYFCASSVGSRAGNTIYFGEGSWLTVV.

This chain connects TRBV3-1 (or the pseudogene TRBV3-2) to TRBJ2-2, with D unclear. V gave up 1 base and J gave up 0 bases, with 12 bases separating them. CDR3 length equals 17 residues. Looked up from germline, CDR1 is LGHDT and CDR2 is YNNKEL (reference sequence). The CDR3: CASSQVSSSSNTGELFF. DNA for the CDR3: TGTGCCAGCAGCCAAGTGAGTAGTTCCTCGAACACCGGGGAGCTGTTTTTT.

J is TRBJ2-5 and V is TRBV6-5, with 8 positions matching TRBD1. CDR1 and CDR2 from the germline V gene are MNHEY and SVGAGI. The length of the CDR3 is 15 residues. The trim removed 5 bases at V and 5 bases at J, leaving 10 bases unmatched. Here the CDR3 reads CASSPAGGGYETQYF. CDR3 nucleotides: TGTGCCAGCAGTCCCGCAGGGGGCGGTTATGAGACCCAGTACTTC.

There are a few counts of this clone. This sequence joins TRBV19 and TRBJ2-1; D gene ambiguous. Trimming left V 5 bases short and J 0 bases short, with 11 bases between. Germline loops: CDR1 LNHDA, CDR2 SQIVND (reference sequence). The CDR3 totals 15 residues. CDR3 in amino acids: CASSLRPSSYNEQFF. The CDR3 DNA reads as TGTGCCAGTAGTCTCCGGCCTAGCTCCTACAATGAGCAGTTCTTC.

The chain joins TRBV27 to TRBJ2-7, with TRBD2 matching over 7 bases. This CDR3 has 13 amino acids. Germline V gene sequence: CDR1 MNHEY, CDR2 SMNVEV (reference sequence). V dropped 6 bases and J dropped 2; count of bases not matched to a gene: 4. The CDR3 region is CASSPGGPYEQYF. As DNA, the CDR3 is TGTGCCAGCAGCCCGGGGGGTCCCTACGAGCAGTACTTC.

The chain links TRBV28 to TRBJ2-4, with TRBD1 as a possible D gene (5 bases). The V end lost 5 bases, the J end lost 0 bases, and 11 bases lay between the germline ends. CDR3 size: 15 residues. Germline V lookup: CDR1 MDHEN, CDR2 SYDVKM. Here the CDR3 DNA reads TGTGCCAGCAGTCCGAAGGGGATAGCCAAAAACATTCAGTACTTC. Translation: CASSPKGIAKNIQYF. The full variable domain, its missing parts supplied by reference TRBV28 and TRBJ2-4, is DVKVTQSSRYLVKRTGEKVFLECVQDMDHENMFWYRQDPGLGLRLIYFSYDVKMKEKGDIPEGYSVSREKKERFSLILESASTNQTSMYLCASSPKGIAKNIQYFGAGTRLSVL.

This clone was observed a few times. The chain uses TRBV6-1 and TRBJ1-2; D might be TRBD1 (5 bases). Germline V gene sequence: CDR1 MNHNS, CDR2 SASEGT. Trimming left V 6 bases short and J 1 base short, with 18 bases between. The CDR3 length is 16 residues. CDR3 loop: CASSERPGFINYGYTF. CDR3 DNA sequence: TGTGCCAGCAGCGAAAGACCAGGGTTTATTAACTATGGCTACACCTTC.

A single count supports this clone. V usage is TRBV3-1 (or the pseudogene TRBV3-2) and J usage is TRBJ1-6; 7 nucleotides align to TRBD1. V was pared by 3 bases and J by 9 bases, with 5 bases of the junction left unmatched. CDR1 and CDR2 from the germline V gene are LGHDT and YNNKEL (reference sequence). There are 14 residues in the CDR3. This CDR3 is CASSQDRSTSPLHF. CDR3 coding DNA: TGTGCCAGCAGCCAGGACAGGTCGACTTCACCCCTCCACTTT.

DNA of the CDR3: TGTGCCACCAGACGCGGGACAGTAAATGAAAAACTGTTTTTT. It yields the protein CATRRGTVNEKLFF. The chain combines TRBV28 with TRBJ1-4; 7 positions match TRBD1. After removal of 10 bases from V and 5 bases from J, the junction contained 10 bases not matched to a gene. This CDR3 region has 14 residues. Per the germline V gene, CDR1 is MDHEN and CDR2 is SYDVKM.

Only one count was recorded for this clone. The chain has TRBV16 and TRBJ1-1, with TRBD1 matching over 8 bases. V lost 4 bases and J lost 6; bases outside the gene matches: 4. CDR3 length equals 13 residues. The germline CDR1 and CDR2 sequences are KGHSY and FQNENV. CDR3 DNA: TGTGCCAGCAGCCGCGACAGGGGCGCTGAAGCTTTCTTT. Translated: CASSRDRGAEAFF.

This rearrangement joins TRBV5-6 to TRBJ2-1, with D possibly TRBD1 on 5 matching bases. V lost 3 bases to trimming and J lost 7 bases, with 17 bases between them. Germline CDR1 reads SGHDT; CDR2 reads YYEEEE. The CDR3 has 15 amino acids. The CDR3 DNA follows: TGTGCCAGCAGCTCAGGGATAAGGGCAAGGAATGAGCAGTTCTTC. It yields the protein CASSSGIRARNEQFF.

This chain links TRBV3-1 (or the pseudogene TRBV3-2) with TRBJ2-1, with 9 bases matching TRBD2. The length of the CDR3 is 17 residues. The V segment lost 5 bases and the J segment 2 bases; nucleotides outside the gene matches: 10. Germline V gene lookup returns CDR1 LGHDT and CDR2 YNNKEL (reference sequence). The CDR3 nucleotides are TGTGCCAGCAGCAATTCTCTAGCGGGAAAGACCTACAATGAGCAGTTCTTC. This codes for CASSNSLAGKTYNEQFF.

The chain links TRBV19 to TRBJ1-2; 8 bases match TRBD1. Germline V CDR1 and CDR2: LNHDA, SQIVND (reference sequence). This CDR3 contains 15 residues. Unmatched junction bases numbered 11, after V lost 9 bases and J lost 2 bases. In DNA, the CDR3 is TGTGCCAGCAGACGCCTGGGACAGGCGAACTATGGCTACACCTTC. It codes for CASRRLGQANYGYTF.

This clone was seen more than once but under ten times. The chain has TRBV9 and TRBJ2-3; D remains ambiguous. Germline CDR1 is SGDLS and CDR2 is YYNGEE. The CDR3 totals 14 residues. Trimming shortened V by 2 bases and J by 0 bases, and 7 bases separated the two germline ends. CDR3 nucleotides: TGTGCCAGCAGCGTTAGCCACAGCACAGATACGCAGTATTTT. Residues: CASSVSHSTDTQYF.

The V and J genes are TRBV3-1 (or the pseudogene TRBV3-2) and TRBJ2-5; no clear D. Germline V gives CDR1 LGHDT, CDR2 YNNKEL (reference sequence). This CDR3 has 15 residues. V was trimmed by 1 base and J by 4 bases, leaving 13 bases between them. The CDR3 loop is CASSQVRRLPETQYF. The CDR3 bases are TGTGCCAGCAGCCAAGTGAGGCGCCTCCCAGAGACCCAGTACTTC.